This TCR beta chain derives from a study of blood T cell repertoires in COVID-19. This CDR3 comprises 14 residues. In germline, CDR1 is MNHEY, CDR2 SVGAGI. V lost 1 base and J lost 5; bases outside the gene matches: 4. Study processing details: Amplification from reference gene primers served as the basis for estimated nucleated cell counts. This table comes from immunoSEQ multiplex PCR, and its TCRdb copy is limited to in-frame clones, with some not included. V, J and clone size were drawn from that table, and D and trimming were deduced from the DNA. Of fewer than 150,000 clones in the sample, 87% are singletons; the top ten hold roughly 4%.

V is TRBV6-5 and J is TRBJ1-1; 7 bases are a match to TRBD1. Sample: peripheral blood. This TCR was sampled from a middle-aged woman with acute or convalescent COVID-19. CDR3 sequence (DNA): TGTGCCAGCAGTTACTTCAACAGGGGAACTGAAGCTTTCTTT. Residues: CASSYFNRGTEAFF.